The clone carrying this T cell receptor (beta chain) was seen a single time. It was CD45RO-negative cells, positively selected for CCR7, that made up naive CD8 cells, with terminally differentiated effector memory CD45RA+ cells excluded. The trim removed 5 bases at V and 6 bases at J, leaving 10 bases unmatched. Per germline, CDR1 MDHEN and CDR2 SYDVKM. The CDR3 has 16 amino acids. The sample originates from a study of shared clonotypes between healthy human individuals. Data came from immunoSEQ multiplex PCR; TCRdb stores just in-frame clones and leaves some out. The sample lists about 590,000 clones, around 95% occurring once.

This sequence was found in a woman in her 30s in good health. Sequencing was done on a sample of naive CD8+ T cells sorted from blood. The chain employs TRBV28 and TRBJ2-3, with 11 bases matching TRBD2. The CDR3 region is CASSTRLAGSLDTQYF. In nucleotides, the CDR3 is TGTGCCAGCAGTACAAGACTAGCGGGGTCCTTGGATACGCAGTATTTT.